This T cell receptor beta chain was recovered during a study of siplizumab effects on memory and regulatory T cells. Per-sample assaying covered about 10^5 TCR templates. Libraries were prepared by immunoSEQ multiplex PCR; TCRdb keeps only in-frame clonotypes and omits some of them. The profile shows about 50,000 clones, 93% of them singletons. A remark on this clone: Antigen unknown.

The study's findings and limits: Confirmation that proliferating Tregs from siplizumab cultures had suppressive function was not obtained. Unstimulated subset assignment was obtained for only a minor fraction of alloreactive clones. The diversity of naive T cells seemed greater than that of memory cells, and their alloresponse contribution seemed major.

The receptor was isolated from a human donor in good health. Sequenced input: CD8+ T cells sorted from blood.

CDR3 in DNA: TGTGCCAGCAGTCTCCGGGCAACTAATGAAAAACTGTTTTTT. Protein sequence: CASSLRATNEKLFF. V gene TRBV6-5 combines with J gene TRBJ1-4; D gene unclear. Germline CDR1 and CDR2: MNHEY and SVGAGI. V lost 5 bases to trimming and J lost 0 bases, with 7 bases between them. The CDR3 has 14 residues.